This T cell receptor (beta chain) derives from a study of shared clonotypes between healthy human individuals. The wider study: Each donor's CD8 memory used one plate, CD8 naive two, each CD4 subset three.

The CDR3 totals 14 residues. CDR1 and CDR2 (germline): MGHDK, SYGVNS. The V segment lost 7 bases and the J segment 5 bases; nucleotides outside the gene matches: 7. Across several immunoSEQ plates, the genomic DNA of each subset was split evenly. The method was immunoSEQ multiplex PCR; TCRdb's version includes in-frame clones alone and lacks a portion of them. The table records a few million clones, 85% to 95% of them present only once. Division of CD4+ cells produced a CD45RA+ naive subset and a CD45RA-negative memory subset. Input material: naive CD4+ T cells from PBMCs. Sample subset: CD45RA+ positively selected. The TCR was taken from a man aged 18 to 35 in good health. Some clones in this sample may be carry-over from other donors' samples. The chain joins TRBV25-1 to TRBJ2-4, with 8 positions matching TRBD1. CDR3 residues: CASNHRGAENIQYF. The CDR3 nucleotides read TGTGCCAGCAACCACAGGGGGGCGGAAAACATTCAGTACTTC.